The clone carrying this TCR beta chain was observed a few times. The ends were cut back, 6 bases at V and 6 bases at J, with 17 bases in the middle. The CDR3 length is 14 residues. The data stem from a study of type 1 regulatory T cells. Looking at the study overall: T-allo10 is a Tr1-enriched, alloantigen-specific CD4 T cell product made in vitro.

TCRdb used MiXCR to reprocess the reads, holding one entry per CDR3 protein. The sample shows 90,000 to 100,000 distinct CDR3 sequences, less than 40% of them seen only once. The rearrangement uses TRBV12-3 or TRBV12-4 and TRBJ2-5; no clear D. Sequences were obtained from CD4+ T cells, either the whole sample or a sorted fraction (not recorded which). The receptor was isolated from a human donor in good health. The CDR3 loop is CASRETAGVKTQYF. The CDR3 DNA sequence: TGTGCCAGCAGGGAAACGGCAGGAGTTAAGACCCAGTACTTC.